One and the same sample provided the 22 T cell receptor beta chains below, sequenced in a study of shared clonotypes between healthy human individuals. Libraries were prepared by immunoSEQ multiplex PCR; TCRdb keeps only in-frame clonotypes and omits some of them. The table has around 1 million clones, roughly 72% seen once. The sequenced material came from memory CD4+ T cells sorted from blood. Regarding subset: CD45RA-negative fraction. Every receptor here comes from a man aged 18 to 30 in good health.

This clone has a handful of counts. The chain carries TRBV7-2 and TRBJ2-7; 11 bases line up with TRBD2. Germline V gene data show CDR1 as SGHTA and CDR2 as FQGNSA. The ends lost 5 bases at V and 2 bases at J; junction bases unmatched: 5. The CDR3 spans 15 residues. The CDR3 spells CASSRTSGPTYEQYF. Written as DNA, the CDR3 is TGTGCCAGCAGCCGGACTAGCGGGCCGACCTACGAGCAGTACTTC. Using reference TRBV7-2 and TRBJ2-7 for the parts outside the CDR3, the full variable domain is GAGVSQSPSNKVTEKGKDVELRCDPISGHTALYWYRQSLGQGLEFLIYFQGNSAPDKSGLPSDRFSAERTGGSVSTLTIQRTQQEDSAVYLCASSRTSGPTYEQYFGPGTRLTVT.

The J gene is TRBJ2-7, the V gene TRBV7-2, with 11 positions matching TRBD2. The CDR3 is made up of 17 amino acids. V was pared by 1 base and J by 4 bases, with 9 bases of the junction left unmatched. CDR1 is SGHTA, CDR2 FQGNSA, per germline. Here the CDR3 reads CASSLGPPGLAAYEQYF. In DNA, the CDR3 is TGTGCCAGCAGCTTAGGCCCTCCGGGACTAGCGGCGTACGAGCAGTACTTC.

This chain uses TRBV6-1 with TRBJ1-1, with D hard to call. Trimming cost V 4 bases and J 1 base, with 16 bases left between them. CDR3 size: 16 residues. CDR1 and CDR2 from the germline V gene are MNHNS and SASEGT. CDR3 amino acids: CASSALAGRPNTEAFF. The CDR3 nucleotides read TGTGCCAGCAGTGCTCTGGCCGGACGGCCGAACACTGAAGCTTTCTTT.

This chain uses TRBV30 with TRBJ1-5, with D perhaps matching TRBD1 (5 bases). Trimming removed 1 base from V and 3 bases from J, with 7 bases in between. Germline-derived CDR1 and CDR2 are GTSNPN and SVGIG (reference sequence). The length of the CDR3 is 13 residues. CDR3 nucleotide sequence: TGTGCCTGGAGTGGACAGCCCAATCAGCCCCAGCATTTT. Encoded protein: CAWSGQPNQPQHF.

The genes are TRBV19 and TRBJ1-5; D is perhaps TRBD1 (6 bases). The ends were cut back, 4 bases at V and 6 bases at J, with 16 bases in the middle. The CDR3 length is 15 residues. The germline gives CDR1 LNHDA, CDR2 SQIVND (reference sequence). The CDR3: CASSKGDKGSQPQHF. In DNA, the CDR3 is TGTGCCAGTAGTAAAGGGGACAAGGGCAGTCAGCCCCAGCATTTT.

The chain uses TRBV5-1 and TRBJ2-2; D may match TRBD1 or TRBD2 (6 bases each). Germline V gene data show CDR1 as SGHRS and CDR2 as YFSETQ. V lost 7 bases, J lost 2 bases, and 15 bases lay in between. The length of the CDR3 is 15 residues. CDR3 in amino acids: CASLEGGLNTGELFF. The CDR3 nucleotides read TGCGCCAGCCTTGAGGGGGGCCTTAACACCGGGGAGCTGTTTTTT.

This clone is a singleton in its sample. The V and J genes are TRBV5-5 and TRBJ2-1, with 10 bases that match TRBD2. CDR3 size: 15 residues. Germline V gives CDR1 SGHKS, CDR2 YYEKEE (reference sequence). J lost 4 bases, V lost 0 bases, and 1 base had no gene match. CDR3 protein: CASSLEGLAYNEQFF. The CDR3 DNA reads TGTGCCAGCAGCTTGGAGGGACTAGCGTACAATGAGCAGTTCTTC.

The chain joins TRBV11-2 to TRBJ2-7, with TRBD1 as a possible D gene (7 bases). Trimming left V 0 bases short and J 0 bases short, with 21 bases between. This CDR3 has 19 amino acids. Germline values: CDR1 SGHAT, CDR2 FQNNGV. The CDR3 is CASSLDRGLQGKTSYEQYF. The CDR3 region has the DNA TGTGCCAGCAGCTTAGATCGGGGGCTACAGGGGAAGACCTCCTACGAGCAGTACTTC.

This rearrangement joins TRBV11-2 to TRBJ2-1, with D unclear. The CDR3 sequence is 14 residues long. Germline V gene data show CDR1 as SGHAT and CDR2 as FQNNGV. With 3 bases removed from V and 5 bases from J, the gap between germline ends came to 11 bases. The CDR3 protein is CASSFGRTNNEQFF. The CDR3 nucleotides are TGTGCCAGCAGCTTCGGACGGACCAACAATGAGCAGTTCTTC. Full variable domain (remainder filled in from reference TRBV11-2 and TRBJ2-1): EAGVAQSPRYKIIEKRQSVAFWCNPISGHATLYWYQQILGQGPKLLIQFQNNGVVDDSQLPKDRFSAERLKGVDSTLKIQPAKLEDSAVYLCASSFGRTNNEQFFGPGTRLTVL.

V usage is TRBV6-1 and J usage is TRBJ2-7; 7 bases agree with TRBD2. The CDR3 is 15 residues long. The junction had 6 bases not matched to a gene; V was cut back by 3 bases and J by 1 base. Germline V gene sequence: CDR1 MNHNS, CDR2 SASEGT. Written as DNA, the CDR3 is TGTGCCAGCAGTGAGTCAAGCGGGGTTTCCTACGAGCAGTACTTC. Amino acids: CASSESSGVSYEQYF.

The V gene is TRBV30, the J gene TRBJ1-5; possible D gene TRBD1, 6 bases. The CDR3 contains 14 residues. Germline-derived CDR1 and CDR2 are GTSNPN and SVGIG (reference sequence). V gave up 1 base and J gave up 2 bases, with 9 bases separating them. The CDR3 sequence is CAWSGTARNQPQHF. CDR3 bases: TGTGCCTGGAGTGGGACAGCCCGCAATCAGCCCCAGCATTTT.

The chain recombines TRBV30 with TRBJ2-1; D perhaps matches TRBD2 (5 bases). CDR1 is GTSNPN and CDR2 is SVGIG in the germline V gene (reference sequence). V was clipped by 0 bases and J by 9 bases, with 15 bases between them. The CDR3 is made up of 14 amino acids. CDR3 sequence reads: CAWSVGGPRSEQFF. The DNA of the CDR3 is TGTGCCTGGAGTGTAGGAGGACCGCGTAGTGAGCAGTTCTTC.

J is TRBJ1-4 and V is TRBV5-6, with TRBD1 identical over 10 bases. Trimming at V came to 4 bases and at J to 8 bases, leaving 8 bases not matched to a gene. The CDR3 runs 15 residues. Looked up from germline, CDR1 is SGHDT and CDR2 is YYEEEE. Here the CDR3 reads CASSTVGQGIEKLFF. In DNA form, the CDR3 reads TGTGCCAGCAGCACAGTGGGACAGGGGATCGAAAAACTGTTTTTT.

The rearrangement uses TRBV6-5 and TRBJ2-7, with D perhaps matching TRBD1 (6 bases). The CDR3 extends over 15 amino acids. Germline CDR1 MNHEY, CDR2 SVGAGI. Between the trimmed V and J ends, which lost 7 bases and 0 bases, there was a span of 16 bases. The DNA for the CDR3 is TGTGCCAGCAACCCCGCAGGGGCCTTCTCCTACGAGCAGTACTTC. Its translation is CASNPAGAFSYEQYF.

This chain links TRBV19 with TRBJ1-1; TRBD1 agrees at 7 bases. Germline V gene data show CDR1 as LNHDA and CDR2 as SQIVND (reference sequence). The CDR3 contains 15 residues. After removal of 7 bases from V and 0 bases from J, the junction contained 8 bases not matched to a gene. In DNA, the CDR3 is TGTGCCAGTAAAAGGGGAGGACAGGTGAACACTGAAGCTTTCTTT. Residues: CASKRGGQVNTEAFF. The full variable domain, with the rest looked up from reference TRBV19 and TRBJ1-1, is DGGITQSPKYLFRKEGQNVTLSCEQNLNHDAMYWYRQDPGQGLRLIYYSQIVNDFQKGDIAEGYSVSREKKESFPLTVTSAQKNPTAFYLCASKRGGQVNTEAFFGQGTRLTVV.

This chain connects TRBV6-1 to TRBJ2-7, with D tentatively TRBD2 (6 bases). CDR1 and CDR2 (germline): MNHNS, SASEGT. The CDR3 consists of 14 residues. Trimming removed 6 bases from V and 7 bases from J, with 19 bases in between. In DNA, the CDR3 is TGTGCCAGCAGGGGACTGCAAGAGGTGGGTGAGCAGTACTTC. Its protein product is CASRGLQEVGEQYF.

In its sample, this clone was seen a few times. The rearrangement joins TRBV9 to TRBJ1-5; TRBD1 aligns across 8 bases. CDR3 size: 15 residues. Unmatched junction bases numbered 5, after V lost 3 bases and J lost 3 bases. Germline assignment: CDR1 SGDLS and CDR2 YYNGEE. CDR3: CASSEQGVVNQPQHF. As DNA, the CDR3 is TGTGCCAGCAGCGAACAGGGGGTGGTCAATCAGCCCCAGCATTTT. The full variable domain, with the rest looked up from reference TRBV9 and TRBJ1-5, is DSGVTQTPKHLITATGQRVTLRCSPRSGDLSVYWYQQSLDQGLQFLIQYYNGEERAKGNILERFSAQQFPDLHSELNLSSLELGDSALYFCASSEQGVVNQPQHFGDGTRLSIL.

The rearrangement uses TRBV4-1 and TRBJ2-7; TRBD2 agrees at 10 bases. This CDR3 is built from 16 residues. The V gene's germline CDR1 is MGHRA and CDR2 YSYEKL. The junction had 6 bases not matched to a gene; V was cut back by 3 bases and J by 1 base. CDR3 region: CASSHLAGAASYEQYF. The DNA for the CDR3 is TGCGCCAGCAGCCACCTAGCGGGAGCCGCGTCCTACGAGCAGTACTTC.

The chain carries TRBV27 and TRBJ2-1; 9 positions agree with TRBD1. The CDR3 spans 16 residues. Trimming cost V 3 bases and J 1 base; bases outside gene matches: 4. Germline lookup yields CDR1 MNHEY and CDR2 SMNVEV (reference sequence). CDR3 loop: CASSLGTGSSYNEQFF. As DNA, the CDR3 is TGTGCCAGCAGTTTGGGGACAGGGTCGTCCTACAATGAGCAGTTCTTC.

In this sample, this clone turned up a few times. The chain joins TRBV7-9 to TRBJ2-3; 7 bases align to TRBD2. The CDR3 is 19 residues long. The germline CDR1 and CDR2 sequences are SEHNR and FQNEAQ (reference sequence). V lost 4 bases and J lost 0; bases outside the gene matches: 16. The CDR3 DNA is TGTGCCAGCAGCTACCATACCCGACTCGCGGGGGAAAGCACAGATACGCAGTATTTT. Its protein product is CASSYHTRLAGESTDTQYF.

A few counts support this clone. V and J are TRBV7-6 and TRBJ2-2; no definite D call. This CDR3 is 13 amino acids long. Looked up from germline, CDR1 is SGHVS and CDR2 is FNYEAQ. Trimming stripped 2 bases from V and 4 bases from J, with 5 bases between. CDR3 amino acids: CASSLWGTGELFF. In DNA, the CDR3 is TGTGCCAGCAGCTTATGGGGCACCGGGGAGCTGTTTTTT.

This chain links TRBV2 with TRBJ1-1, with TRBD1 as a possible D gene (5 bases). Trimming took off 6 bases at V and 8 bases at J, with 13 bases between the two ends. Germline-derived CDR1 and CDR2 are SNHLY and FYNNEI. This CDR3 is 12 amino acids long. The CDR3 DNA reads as TGTGCCAGCAGGGAATTTGGGGGGGAAGCTTTCTTT. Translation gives CASREFGGEAFF.